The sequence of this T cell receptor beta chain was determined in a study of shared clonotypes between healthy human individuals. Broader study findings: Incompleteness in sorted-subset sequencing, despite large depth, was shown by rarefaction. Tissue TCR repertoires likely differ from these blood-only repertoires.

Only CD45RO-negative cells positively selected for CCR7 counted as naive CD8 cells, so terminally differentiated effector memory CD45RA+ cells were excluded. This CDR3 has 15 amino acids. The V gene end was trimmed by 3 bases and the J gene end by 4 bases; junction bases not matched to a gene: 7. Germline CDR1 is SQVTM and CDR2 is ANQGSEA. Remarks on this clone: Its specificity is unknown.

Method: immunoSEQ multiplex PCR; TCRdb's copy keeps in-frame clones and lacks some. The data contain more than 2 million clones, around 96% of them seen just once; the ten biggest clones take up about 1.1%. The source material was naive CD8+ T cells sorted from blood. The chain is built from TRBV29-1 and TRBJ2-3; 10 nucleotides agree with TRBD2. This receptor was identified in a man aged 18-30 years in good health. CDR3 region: CSVEGASGRADTQYF. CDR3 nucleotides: TGCAGCGTTGAGGGCGCTAGCGGGAGAGCAGATACGCAGTATTTT.